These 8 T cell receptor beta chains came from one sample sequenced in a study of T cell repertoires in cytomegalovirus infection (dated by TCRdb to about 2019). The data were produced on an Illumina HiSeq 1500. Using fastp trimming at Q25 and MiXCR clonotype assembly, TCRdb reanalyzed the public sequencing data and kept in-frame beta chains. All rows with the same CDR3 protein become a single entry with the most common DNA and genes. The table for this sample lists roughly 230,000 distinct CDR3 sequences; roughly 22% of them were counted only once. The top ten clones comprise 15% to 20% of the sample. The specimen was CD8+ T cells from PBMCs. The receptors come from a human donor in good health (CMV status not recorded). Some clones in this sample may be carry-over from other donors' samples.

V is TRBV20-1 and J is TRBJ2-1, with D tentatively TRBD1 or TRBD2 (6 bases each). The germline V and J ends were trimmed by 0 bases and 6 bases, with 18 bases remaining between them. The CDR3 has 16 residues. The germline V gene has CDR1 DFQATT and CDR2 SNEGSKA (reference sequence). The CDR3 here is CSARDLWGALRNEQFF. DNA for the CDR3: TGCAGTGCTAGAGATCTGTGGGGGGCTCTCCGCAATGAGCAGTTCTTC.

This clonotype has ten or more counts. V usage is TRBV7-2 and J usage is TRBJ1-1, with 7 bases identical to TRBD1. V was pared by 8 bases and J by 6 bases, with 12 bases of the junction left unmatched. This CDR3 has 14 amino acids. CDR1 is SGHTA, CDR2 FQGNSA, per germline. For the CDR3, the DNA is TGTGCCAGCGCTGGCTTGACAGGGTCTCCTGAAGCTTTCTTT. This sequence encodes CASAGLTGSPEAFF.

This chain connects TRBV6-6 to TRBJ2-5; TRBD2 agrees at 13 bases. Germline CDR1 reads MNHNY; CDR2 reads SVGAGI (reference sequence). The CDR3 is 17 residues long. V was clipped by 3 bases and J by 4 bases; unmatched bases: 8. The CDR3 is CASSYSGLAGVPETQYF. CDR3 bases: TGTGCCAGCAGTTATTCCGGACTAGCGGGGGTTCCAGAGACCCAGTACTTC.

CDR3 amino acids: CASSIGVATNEKLFF. In DNA, the CDR3 is TGTGCCAGTAGTATCGGGGTCGCAACTAATGAAAAACTGTTTTTT. This chain uses TRBV19 with TRBJ1-4, with no clear D. This CDR3 contains 15 residues. Deletions cut 3 bases from V and 0 bases from J, with 8 bases between. Per the germline V gene, CDR1 is LNHDA and CDR2 is SQIVND (reference sequence).

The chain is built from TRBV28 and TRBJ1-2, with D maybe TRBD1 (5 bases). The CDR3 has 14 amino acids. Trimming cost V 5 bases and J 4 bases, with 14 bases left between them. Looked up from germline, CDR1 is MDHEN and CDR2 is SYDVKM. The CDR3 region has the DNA TGTGCCAGCAGTGGGGAAGGGGTGGGCTATGGCTACACCTTC. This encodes CASSGEGVGYGYTF.

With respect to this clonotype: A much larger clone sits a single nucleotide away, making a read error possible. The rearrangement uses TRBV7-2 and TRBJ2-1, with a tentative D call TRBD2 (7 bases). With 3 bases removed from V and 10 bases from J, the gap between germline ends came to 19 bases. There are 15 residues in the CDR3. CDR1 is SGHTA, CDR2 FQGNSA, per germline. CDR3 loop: CASSFMSGGGPEQFF. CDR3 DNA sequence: TGTGCCAGCAGCTTTATGTCGGGGGGCGGCCCCGAGCAGTTCTTC.

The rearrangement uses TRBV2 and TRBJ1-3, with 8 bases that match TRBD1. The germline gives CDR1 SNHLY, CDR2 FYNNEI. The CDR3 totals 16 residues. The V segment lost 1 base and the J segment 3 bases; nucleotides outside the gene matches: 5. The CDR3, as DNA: TGTGCCAGCAGTGAAGATTGGACAGGGCTTGGAAACACCATATATTTT. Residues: CASSEDWTGLGNTIYF.

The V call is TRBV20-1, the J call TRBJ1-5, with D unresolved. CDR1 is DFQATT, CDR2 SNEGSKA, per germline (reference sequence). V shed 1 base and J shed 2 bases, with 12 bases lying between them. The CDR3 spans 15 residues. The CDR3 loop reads CSARGGRGGNQPQHF. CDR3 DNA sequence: TGCAGTGCTAGAGGGGGTCGGGGAGGCAATCAGCCCCAGCATTTT.